The next 5 T cell receptor beta chains were all read from a single sample in a study of cytomegalovirus exposure and HLA in healthy donors. Primers for the PCR totalled 60 Vbeta and 13 Jbeta. Generated by immunoSEQ multiplex PCR, the TCRdb table keeps only in-frame clones and is missing some. The record lists about 120,000 clones, of which the ten most abundant hold 1.5% to 2%. The specimen sequenced was PBMCs. These receptors were obtained from a woman aged 40 to 50 in good health and CMV-seropositive.

The rearrangement links TRBV5-4 to TRBJ2-3; D is unclear. Trimming left V 0 bases short and J 3 bases short, with 5 bases between. This CDR3 is built from 13 residues. The germline V gene has CDR1 SGHNT and CDR2 YYREEE (reference sequence). CDR3 sequence (DNA): TGTGCCAGCAGCTTGGGTCTTACAGATACGCAGTATTTT. Translated: CASSLGLTDTQYF.

The V gene is TRBV7-9, the J gene TRBJ2-3, with D possibly being TRBD2 (5 bases). V dropped 6 bases and J dropped 4 bases, with 8 bases sitting between them. The CDR3 runs 12 residues. CDR1 and CDR2 from the germline V gene are SEHNR and FQNEAQ (reference sequence). DNA of the CDR3: TGTGCCAGCAGTCCACTAGCAGATACGCAGTATTTT. Its translation: CASSPLADTQYF.

The gene calls are TRBV19 and TRBJ2-7; TRBD2 might be the D (6 bases). Between the trimmed V and J ends, which lost 1 base and 3 bases, there was a span of 16 bases. The CDR3 spans 16 residues. CDR1 and CDR2 (germline): LNHDA, SQIVND (reference sequence). The CDR3 protein is CASSIGGDGNLYEQYF. The CDR3, as DNA: TGTGCCAGTAGTATAGGGGGGGACGGGAATCTCTACGAGCAGTACTTC. Drawing the rest from reference TRBV19 and TRBJ2-7, the complete variable domain is DGGITQSPKYLFRKEGQNVTLSCEQNLNHDAMYWYRQDPGQGLRLIYYSQIVNDFQKGDIAEGYSVSREKKESFPLTVTSAQKNPTAFYLCASSIGGDGNLYEQYFGPGTRLTVT.

This CDR3 reads CASSEGGANQPQHF. DNA for the CDR3: TGTGCCAGCAGTGAGGGGGGGGCCAATCAGCCCCAGCATTTT. The chain couples TRBV6-1 to TRBJ1-5; tentatively, D is TRBD1 (6 bases). The CDR3 length is 14 residues. V lost 3 bases, J lost 3 bases, and 9 bases lay in between. Looked up from germline, CDR1 is MNHNS and CDR2 is SASEGT.

The gene calls are TRBV30 and TRBJ1-1; TRBD1 is a possible D gene (6 bases). CDR3 length equals 13 residues. Germline V lookup: CDR1 GTSNPN, CDR2 SVGIG (reference sequence). The ends were cut back, 3 bases at V and 1 base at J, with 9 bases in the middle. This chain's CDR3 is CAWRLGQNTEAFF. CDR3 coding DNA: TGTGCCTGGAGGTTGGGACAGAACACTGAAGCTTTCTTT.